Only a few counts were recorded for the clone carrying this TCR beta chain. The antigen remains unidentified. The CDR3 sequence is 14 residues long. CDR1 and CDR2 (germline): ENHRY, SYGVKD. The V segment lost 6 bases and the J segment 3 bases; nucleotides outside the gene matches: 5. The data derive from a study of identical twins. TCRdb called the 5' RACE reads again in MiXCR, with one record for every CDR3 protein. The sample holds some 690,000 distinct CDR3 sequences, 21% seen once. Study results and limitations: Fewer insertions were carried by abundant cord blood beta clonotypes, but none was seen in memory repertoires.

The data also belong to a second study, concerning T cells expressing NK-cell markers. Turning to that study: An anti-gamma-delta TCR antibody confined sorting to alpha-beta TCR T cells across several of the experiments.

Material: PBMCs. The V gene is TRBV10-3, the J gene TRBJ2-7, with 10 bases that match TRBD1. This TCR was sampled from a woman between 18 and 29 years old in good health. This CDR3 is CAIRPGQGNYEQYF. In nucleotides, the CDR3 is TGTGCCATCAGGCCGGGACAGGGGAACTACGAGCAGTACTTC.